A selection of T cell receptor beta chains follows, all from one sample in a study of regulatory T cells in long-lasting Graves disease. TCRdb recomputed calls from the multiplex PCR reads with MiXCR, one row per CDR3 protein. The sample has 540,000 or so distinct CDR3 sequences, approximately 12% seen once. The sample was also linked to a second study, of T cells in Graves' hyperthyroidism and ophthalmopathy.

The material sequenced was peripheral blood mononuclear cells (PBMCs), taken at new diagnosis, from a patient treated with antithyroid drugs. The receptors here all came from a man aged 30 to 45 with Graves disease. CDR3s include the opening cysteine and the closing phenylalanine or tryptophan. The D gene is left open where the match is weak. Clone size, where shown, is once, few, many, or a class for clones that have expanded.

length: 16; V: TRBV15; size: .; J: TRBJ2-1; D: TRBD2; DNA: TGTGCCACCAGCAGAGGGACTAGCGGGAGAGGAAATGAGCAGTTCTTC; CDR3: CATSRGTSGRGNEQFF
length: 15; V: TRBV7-3; size: .; J: TRBJ2-3; D: .; DNA: TGTGCCAGCAGCTTAAACCCTGGGGCGCCAGGTACGCAGTATTTT; CDR3: CASSLNPGAPGTQYF
length: 13; V: TRBV19; size: many; J: TRBJ2-1; D: TRBD1; DNA: TGTGCCAGTAAGGTGACAGGGGGGGGTGAGCAGTTCTTC; CDR3: CASKVTGGGEQFF
length: 13; V: TRBV12-3/TRBV12-4; size: many; J: TRBJ1-3; D: .; DNA: TGTGCCAGCCGGGGGCCGATGTTAAACACCATATATTTT; CDR3: CASRGPMLNTIYF
length: 13; V: TRBV2; size: many; J: TRBJ2-1; D: .; DNA: TGTGCCAGCAGGGCGCGTTGGGATGGTGAGCAGTTCTTC; CDR3: CASRARWDGEQFF
length: 14; V: TRBV6-2/TRBV6-3; size: .; J: TRBJ2-2; D: .; DNA: TGTGCGATCAAGAGGCTGCTGAACACCGGGGAGCTGTTTTTT; CDR3: CAIKRLLNTGELFF
length: 13; V: TRBV5-8; size: .; J: TRBJ2-2; D: .; DNA: TGTGCCAGCAGGCAAACGAACACCGGGGAGCTGTTTTTT; CDR3: CASRQTNTGELFF
length: 15; V: TRBV12-3/TRBV12-4; size: .; J: TRBJ2-2; D: TRBD2; DNA: TGTGCCAGCCGGGGGGAGGGGTTTTGGACCGGGGAGCTGTTTTTT; CDR3: CASRGEGFWTGELFF
length: 13; V: TRBV20-1; size: many; J: TRBJ2-7; D: .; DNA: TGCAGTGCTAGATTGACCCGAGGCTACGAGCAGTACTTC; CDR3: CSARLTRGYEQYF
length: 15; V: TRBV30; size: many; J: TRBJ1-5; D: .; DNA: TGTGCCTGGATTGCCAAGGGGAGGATCGATCAGCCCCAGCATTTT; CDR3: CAWIAKGRIDQPQHF
length: 17; V: TRBV24-1; size: many; J: TRBJ2-1; D: TRBD2; DNA: TGTGCCACCAGTGAGATCCGGTCTAGCGGGAGTAGCAATGAGCAGTTCTTC; CDR3: CATSEIRSSGSSNEQFF
length: 13; V: TRBV11-2; size: few; J: TRBJ2-5; D: TRBD1; DNA: TGTGCCAGCACCCAGGGGGTGGGGGAGACCCAGTACTTC; CDR3: CASTQGVGETQYF
length: 14; V: TRBV20-1; size: many; J: TRBJ2-1; D: .; DNA: TGCAGTGCTACATGGGACTTGCATCAGAATGAGCAGTTCTTC; CDR3: CSATWDLHQNEQFF
length: 17; V: TRBV5-1; size: many; J: TRBJ2-7; D: TRBD2; DNA: TGCGCCAGCAGCTTGGATGGTAGCGGGAGGAACTCCTACGAGCAGTACTTC; CDR3: CASSLDGSGRNSYEQYF
length: 12; V: TRBV7-9; size: many; J: TRBJ1-5; D: .; DNA: TGTGCCAGCAGCTCCTGGGATCAGCCCCAGCATTTT; CDR3: CASSSWDQPQHF
length: 13; V: TRBV20-1; size: many; J: TRBJ2-7; D: .; DNA: TGCAGTGCTACCTGGGACACAGCCTACGAGCAGTACTTC; CDR3: CSATWDTAYEQYF
length: 12; V: TRBV29-1; size: many; J: TRBJ1-1; D: .; DNA: TGCAGCTTCACACAGGGGAACACTGAAGCTTTCTTT; CDR3: CSFTQGNTEAFF
length: 16; V: TRBV5-6; size: few; J: TRBJ2-3; D: TRBD1; DNA: TGTGCCAGCAGCTCGACAGGGCTGTCCCTCACAGATACGCAGTATTTT; CDR3: CASSSTGLSLTDTQYF
length: 14; V: TRBV10-3; size: many; J: TRBJ1-5; D: .; DNA: TGTGCCATCATGGCAGTGGTGGGGAATCAGCCCCAGCATTTT; CDR3: CAIMAVVGNQPQHF
length: 14; V: TRBV28; size: many; J: TRBJ2-7; D: TRBD1; DNA: TGTGCCAGCAGCTCAGACAGGGGGCCCTACGAGCAGTACTTC; CDR3: CASSSDRGPYEQYF
length: 16; V: TRBV3-1; size: many; J: TRBJ2-3; D: .; DNA: TGTGCCAGCAGCCAAGATTTTGCGGGCGGCACAGATACGCAGTATTTT; CDR3: CASSQDFAGGTDTQYF
length: 14; V: TRBV19; size: .; J: TRBJ1-1; D: .; DNA: TGTGCCAGTAGTAAAGGACTTATTGCCTCTGAAGCTTTCTTT; CDR3: CASSKGLIASEAFF
length: 12; V: TRBV6-1; size: .; J: TRBJ1-6; D: .; DNA: TGTGCCAGCAGATCTTTAAATTCACCCCTCCACTTT; CDR3: CASRSLNSPLHF
length: 15; V: TRBV6-5; size: many; J: TRBJ2-3; D: .; DNA: TGTGCCAGCAGTTACCGGGGGGCGACCACAGATACGCAGTATTTT; CDR3: CASSYRGATTDTQYF
length: 17; V: TRBV29-1; size: many; J: TRBJ2-3; D: .; DNA: TGCAGCGTTGAACGCTTTGGGGAGCCGGGGGGCACAGATACGCAGTATTTT; CDR3: CSVERFGEPGGTDTQYF
length: 16; V: TRBV3-1; size: few; J: TRBJ2-1; D: .; DNA: TGTGCCAGCAGCCAAGATCCGGGGCAGGGGAACAATGAGCAGTTCTTC; CDR3: CASSQDPGQGNNEQFF
length: 13; V: TRBV3-1; size: few; J: TRBJ2-3; D: .; DNA: TGTGCCAGCGGCGCAGGGGTTAAAGATACGCAGTATTTT; CDR3: CASGAGVKDTQYF
length: 14; V: TRBV29-1; size: few; J: TRBJ2-1; D: TRBD1; DNA: TGCAGCGTACCCGGGACAGGGGGCCTTAATGAGCAGTTCTTC; CDR3: CSVPGTGGLNEQFF
length: 14; V: TRBV20-1; size: .; J: TRBJ2-7; D: .; DNA: TGCAGTGCTAGTCGAAGCGGACCGATCTACGAGCAGTACTTC; CDR3: CSASRSGPIYEQYF
length: 14; V: TRBV6-2/TRBV6-3; size: many; J: TRBJ2-7; D: .; DNA: TGTGCCAGCAGTTACGACGATACCGCCTACGAGCAGTACTTC; CDR3: CASSYDDTAYEQYF
length: 15; V: TRBV3-1; size: few; J: TRBJ2-7; D: .; DNA: TGTGCCAGCAGCCAAGATTCAGGCTTACGTTACGAGCAGTACTTC; CDR3: CASSQDSGLRYEQYF
length: 16; V: TRBV27; size: many; J: TRBJ2-1; D: .; DNA: TGTGCCAGCAGTTTATCGGCCTACCAGACCTACAATGAGCAGTTCTTC; CDR3: CASSLSAYQTYNEQFF
length: 15; V: TRBV27; size: many; J: TRBJ1-1; D: TRBD1; DNA: TGTGCCAGTGCCCGGGACAGATACCAGAACACTGAAGCTTTCTTT; CDR3: CASARDRYQNTEAFF
length: 16; V: TRBV9; size: few; J: TRBJ2-2; D: TRBD2; DNA: TGTGCCAGCAGCGGCCCTAGCGGGATCACCACCGGGGAGCTGTTTTTT; CDR3: CASSGPSGITTGELFF
length: 14; V: TRBV6-1; size: many; J: TRBJ2-7; D: .; DNA: TGTGCCAGTCTACTCCGGGACGGACCCTACGAGCAGTACTTC; CDR3: CASLLRDGPYEQYF
length: 11; V: TRBV30; size: .; J: TRBJ2-7; D: .; DNA: TGTGCCACCGAGGGGGCCTACGAGCAGTACTTC; CDR3: CATEGAYEQYF
length: 14; V: TRBV7-2; size: .; J: TRBJ2-3; D: TRBD2; DNA: TGTGCCAGCAGGCTAGGACTAGCGGGAGAACAGCAGTATTTT; CDR3: CASRLGLAGEQQYF
length: 13; V: TRBV20-1; size: many; J: TRBJ2-7; D: .; DNA: TGCAGTGCTAGAGACAGGGAGTTCTACGAGCAGTACTTC; CDR3: CSARDREFYEQYF
length: 14; V: TRBV19; size: many; J: TRBJ1-1; D: .; DNA: TGTGCCAGTAGTAACAGGGCTACGGACACTGAAGCTTTCTTT; CDR3: CASSNRATDTEAFF
length: 15; V: TRBV15; size: few; J: TRBJ1-5; D: TRBD1; DNA: TGTGCCACCAGTAGGGACAGCGTTAGCAATCAGCCCCAGCATTTT; CDR3: CATSRDSVSNQPQHF
length: 13; V: TRBV19; size: .; J: TRBJ2-1; D: .; DNA: TGTGCCAGTAGTATTGGGGCCTACAATGAGCAGTTCTTC; CDR3: CASSIGAYNEQFF
length: 14; V: TRBV11-2; size: many; J: TRBJ2-7; D: .; DNA: TGTGCCAGCAGCTTCTTGGACCAAAACTACGAGCAGTACTTC; CDR3: CASSFLDQNYEQYF
length: 17; V: TRBV3-1; size: .; J: TRBJ2-3; D: TRBD2; DNA: TGTGCCAGCAGCCACGGTTTCGCGGGAGGGAGCACAGATACGCAGTATTTT; CDR3: CASSHGFAGGSTDTQYF
length: 19; V: TRBV9; size: few; J: TRBJ2-3; D: TRBD1; DNA: TGTGCCAGCAGCGTCGACGCGGGACAGGGTTTAGGGGTTACAGATACGCAGTATTTT; CDR3: CASSVDAGQGLGVTDTQYF
length: 15; V: TRBV5-8; size: few; J: TRBJ2-5; D: .; DNA: TGTGCCAGCAGCTTGGCGGTGGCCATGGAAGAGACCCAGTACTTC; CDR3: CASSLAVAMEETQYF
length: 18; V: TRBV10-3; size: few; J: TRBJ1-2; D: TRBD1; DNA: TGTGCCATCAGTGAGCTCTCCGGGACAGCCGCTACCCCCTATGGCTACACCTTC; CDR3: CAISELSGTAATPYGYTF
length: 13; V: TRBV20-1; size: .; J: TRBJ2-7; D: .; DNA: TGCAGTACTTCAGGTTTCGGCTCCTACGAGCAGTACTTC; CDR3: CSTSGFGSYEQYF
length: 13; V: TRBV13; size: many; J: TRBJ2-7; D: .; DNA: TGTGCCAGCAGCCGCAGGAACTCCTACGAGCAGTACTTC; CDR3: CASSRRNSYEQYF